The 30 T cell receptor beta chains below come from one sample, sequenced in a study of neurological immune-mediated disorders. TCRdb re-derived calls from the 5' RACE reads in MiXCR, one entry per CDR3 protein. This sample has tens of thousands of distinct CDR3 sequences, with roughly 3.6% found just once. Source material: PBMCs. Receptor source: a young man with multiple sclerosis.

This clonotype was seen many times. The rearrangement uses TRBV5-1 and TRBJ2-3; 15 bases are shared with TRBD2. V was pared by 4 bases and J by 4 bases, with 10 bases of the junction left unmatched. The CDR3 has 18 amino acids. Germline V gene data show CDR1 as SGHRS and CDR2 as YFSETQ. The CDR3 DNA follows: TGCGCCAGCAGCCCGTGGACTAGCGGGGGGGCCATGGCAGATACGCAGTATTTT. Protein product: CASSPWTSGGAMADTQYF.

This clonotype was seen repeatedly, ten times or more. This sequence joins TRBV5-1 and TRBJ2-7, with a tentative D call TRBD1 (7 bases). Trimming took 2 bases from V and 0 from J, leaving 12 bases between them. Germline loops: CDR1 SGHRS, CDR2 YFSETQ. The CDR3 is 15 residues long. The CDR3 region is CASSFPGDSSYEQYF. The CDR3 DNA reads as TGCGCCAGCAGCTTCCCGGGGGACAGCTCCTACGAGCAGTACTTC.

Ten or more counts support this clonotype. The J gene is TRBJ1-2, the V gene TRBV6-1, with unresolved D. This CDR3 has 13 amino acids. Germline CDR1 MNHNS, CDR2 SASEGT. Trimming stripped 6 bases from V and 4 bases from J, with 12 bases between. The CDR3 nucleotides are TGTGCCAGCAGCTTCGACATGGGCTATGGCTACACCTTC. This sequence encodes CASSFDMGYGYTF.

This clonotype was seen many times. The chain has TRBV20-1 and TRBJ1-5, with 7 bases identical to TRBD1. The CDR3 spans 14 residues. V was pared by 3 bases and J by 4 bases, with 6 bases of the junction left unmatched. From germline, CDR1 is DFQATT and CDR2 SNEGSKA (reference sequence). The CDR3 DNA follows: TGCAGTGCTAGGGCAGGGGGGGATAATCAGCCCCAGCATTTT. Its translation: CSARAGGDNQPQHF.

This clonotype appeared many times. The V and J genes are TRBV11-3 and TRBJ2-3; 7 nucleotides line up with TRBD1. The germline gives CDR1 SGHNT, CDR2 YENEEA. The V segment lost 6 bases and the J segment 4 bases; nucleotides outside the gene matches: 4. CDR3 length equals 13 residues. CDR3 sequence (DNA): TGTGCCAGCAGTAGGGGGCAGGCAGATACGCAGTATTTT. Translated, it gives CASSRGQADTQYF.

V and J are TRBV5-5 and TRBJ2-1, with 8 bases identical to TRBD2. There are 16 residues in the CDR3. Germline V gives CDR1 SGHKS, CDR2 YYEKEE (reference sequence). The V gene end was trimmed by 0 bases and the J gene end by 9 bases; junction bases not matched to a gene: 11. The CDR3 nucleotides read TGTGCCAGCAGCTTGGTCGGGGGGGCTCCCATTAGTGAGCAGTTCTTC. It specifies CASSLVGGAPISEQFF. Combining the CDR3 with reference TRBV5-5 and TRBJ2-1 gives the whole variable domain DAGVTQSPTHLIKTRGQQVTLRCSPISGHKSVSWYQQVLGQGPQFIFQYYEKEERGRGNFPDRFSARQFPNYSSELNVNALLLGDSALYLCASSLVGGAPISEQFFGPGTRLTVL.

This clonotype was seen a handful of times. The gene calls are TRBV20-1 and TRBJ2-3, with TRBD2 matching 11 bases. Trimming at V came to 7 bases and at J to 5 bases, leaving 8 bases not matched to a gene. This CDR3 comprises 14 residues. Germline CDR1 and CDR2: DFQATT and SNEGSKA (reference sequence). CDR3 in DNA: TGCAGTGTTACCCCGACTAGCGGGGAAGATACGCAGTATTTT. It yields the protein CSVTPTSGEDTQYF.

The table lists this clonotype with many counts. In nucleotides, the CDR3 is TGTGCCAGCAGCCCGACACTAAATCAGCCCCAGCATTTT. Amino acid sequence: CASSPTLNQPQHF. V is TRBV7-8 and J is TRBJ1-5, with D uncertain. V lost 5 bases, J lost 4 bases, and 9 bases lay in between. This CDR3 has 13 residues. Germline values: CDR1 SGHVS, CDR2 FQNEAQ.

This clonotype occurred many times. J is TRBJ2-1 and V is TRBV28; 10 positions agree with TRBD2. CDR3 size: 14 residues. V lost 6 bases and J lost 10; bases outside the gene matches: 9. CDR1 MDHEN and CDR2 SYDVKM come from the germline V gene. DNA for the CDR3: TGTGCCAGCAGCCCACTAGCGGGGCCCCAGGAGCAGTTCTTC. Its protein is CASSPLAGPQEQFF. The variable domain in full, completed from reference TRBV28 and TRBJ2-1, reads DVKVTQSSRYLVKRTGEKVFLECVQDMDHENMFWYRQDPGLGLRLIYFSYDVKMKEKGDIPEGYSVSREKKERFSLILESASTNQTSMYLCASSPLAGPQEQFFGPGTRLTVL.

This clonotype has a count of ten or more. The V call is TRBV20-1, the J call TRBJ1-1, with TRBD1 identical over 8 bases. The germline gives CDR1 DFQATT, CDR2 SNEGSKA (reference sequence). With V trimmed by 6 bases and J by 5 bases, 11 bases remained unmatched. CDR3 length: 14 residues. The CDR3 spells CSAIGQGVWTEAFF. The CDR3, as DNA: TGCAGTGCGATTGGACAGGGAGTTTGGACTGAAGCTTTCTTT.

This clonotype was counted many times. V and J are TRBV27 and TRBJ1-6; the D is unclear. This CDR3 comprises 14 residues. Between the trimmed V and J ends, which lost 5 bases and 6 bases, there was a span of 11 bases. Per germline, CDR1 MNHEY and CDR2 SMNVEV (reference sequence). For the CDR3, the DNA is TGTGCCAGCAGTCGTTCGGGTAGTAATTCACCCCTCCACTTT. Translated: CASSRSGSNSPLHF.

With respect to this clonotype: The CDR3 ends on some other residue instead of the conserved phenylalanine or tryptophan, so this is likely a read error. CDR3 coding DNA: TGTGCCAGCAGCGTAGGGACCACGGGATATAATTCACCCCTCCACATT. Amino acid sequence: CASSVGTTGYNSPLHI. The rearrangement uses TRBV9 and TRBJ1-6; D ambiguous. Trimming shortened V by 0 bases and J by 4 bases, and 11 bases separated the two germline ends. The germline V gene encodes CDR1 SGDLS and CDR2 YYNGEE. This CDR3 contains 16 residues.

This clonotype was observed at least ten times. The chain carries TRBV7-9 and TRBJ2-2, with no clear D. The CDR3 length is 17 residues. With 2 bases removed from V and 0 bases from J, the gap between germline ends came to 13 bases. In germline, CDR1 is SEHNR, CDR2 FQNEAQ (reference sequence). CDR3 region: CASSLMYGLANTGELFF. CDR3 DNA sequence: TGTGCCAGCAGCTTAATGTATGGTCTAGCGAACACCGGGGAGCTGTTTTTT.

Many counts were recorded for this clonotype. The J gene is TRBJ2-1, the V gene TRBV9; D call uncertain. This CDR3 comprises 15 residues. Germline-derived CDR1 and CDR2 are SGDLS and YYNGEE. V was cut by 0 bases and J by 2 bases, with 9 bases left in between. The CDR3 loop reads CASSVEEIPYNEQFF. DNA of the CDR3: TGTGCCAGCAGCGTAGAGGAGATACCCTACAATGAGCAGTTCTTC.

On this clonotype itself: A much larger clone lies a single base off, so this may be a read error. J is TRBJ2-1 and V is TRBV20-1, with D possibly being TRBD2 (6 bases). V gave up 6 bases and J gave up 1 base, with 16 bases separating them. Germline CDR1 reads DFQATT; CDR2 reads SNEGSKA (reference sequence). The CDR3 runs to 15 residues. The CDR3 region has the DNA TGCAGTGCCAACCACGTAGCGGAATCCTACAATGAGCAGTTCTTC. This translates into CSANHVAESYNEQFF.

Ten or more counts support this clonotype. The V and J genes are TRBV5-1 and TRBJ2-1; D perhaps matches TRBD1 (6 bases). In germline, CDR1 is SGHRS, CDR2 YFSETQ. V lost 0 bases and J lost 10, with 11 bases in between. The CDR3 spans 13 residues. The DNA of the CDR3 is TGCGCCAGCAGCTTGGATCAGGGGTTGGAGCAGTTCTTC. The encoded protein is CASSLDQGLEQFF. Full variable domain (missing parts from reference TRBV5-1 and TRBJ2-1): KAGVTQTPRYLIKTRGQQVTLSCSPISGHRSVSWYQQTPGQGLQFLFEYFSETQRNKGNFPGRFSGRQFSNSRSEMNVSTLELGDSALYLCASSLDQGLEQFFGPGTRLTVL.

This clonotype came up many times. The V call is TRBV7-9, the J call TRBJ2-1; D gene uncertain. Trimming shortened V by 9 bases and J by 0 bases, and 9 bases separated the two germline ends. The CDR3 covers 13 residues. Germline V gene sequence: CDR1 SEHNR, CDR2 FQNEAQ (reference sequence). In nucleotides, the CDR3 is TGTGCCAGTAAAGAAATCTCCTACAATGAGCAGTTCTTC. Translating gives CASKEISYNEQFF.

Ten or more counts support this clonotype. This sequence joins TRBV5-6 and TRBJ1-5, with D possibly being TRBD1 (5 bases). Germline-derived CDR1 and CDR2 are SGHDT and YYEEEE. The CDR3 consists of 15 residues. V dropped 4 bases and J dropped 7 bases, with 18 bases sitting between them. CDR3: CASSKGQGKVQPQHF. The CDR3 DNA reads TGTGCCAGCAGCAAGGGGCAGGGCAAGGTGCAGCCCCAGCATTTT.

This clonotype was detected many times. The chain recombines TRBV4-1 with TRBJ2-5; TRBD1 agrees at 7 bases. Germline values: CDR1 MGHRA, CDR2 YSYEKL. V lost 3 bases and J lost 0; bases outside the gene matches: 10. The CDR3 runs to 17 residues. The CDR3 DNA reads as TGCGCCAGCAGCCAGCCGGACAGGATCGAGTACCAAGAGACCCAGTACTTC. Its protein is CASSQPDRIEYQETQYF.

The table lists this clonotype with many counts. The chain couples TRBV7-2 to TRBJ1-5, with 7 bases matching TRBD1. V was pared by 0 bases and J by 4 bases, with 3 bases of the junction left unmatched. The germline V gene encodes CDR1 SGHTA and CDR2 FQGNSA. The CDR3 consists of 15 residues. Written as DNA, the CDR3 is TGTGCCAGCAGCTTAGCAGGGGGCTGGAATCAGCCCCAGCATTTT. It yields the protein CASSLAGGWNQPQHF.

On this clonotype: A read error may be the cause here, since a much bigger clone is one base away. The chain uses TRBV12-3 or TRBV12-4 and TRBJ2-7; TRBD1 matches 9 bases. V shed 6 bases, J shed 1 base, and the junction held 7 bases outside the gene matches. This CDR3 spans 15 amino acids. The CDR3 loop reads CASSSTGTGSYEQYF. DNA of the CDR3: TGTGCCAGCAGCTCCACCGGGACAGGGTCCTACGAGCAGTACTTC.

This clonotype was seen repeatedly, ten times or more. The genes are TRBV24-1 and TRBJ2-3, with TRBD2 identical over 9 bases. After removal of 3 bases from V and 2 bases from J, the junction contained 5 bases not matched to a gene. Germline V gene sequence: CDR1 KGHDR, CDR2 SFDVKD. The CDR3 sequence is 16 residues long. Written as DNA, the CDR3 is TGTGCCACCAGTGATGGAGCGGGGGGCCACACAGATACGCAGTATTTT. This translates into CATSDGAGGHTDTQYF.

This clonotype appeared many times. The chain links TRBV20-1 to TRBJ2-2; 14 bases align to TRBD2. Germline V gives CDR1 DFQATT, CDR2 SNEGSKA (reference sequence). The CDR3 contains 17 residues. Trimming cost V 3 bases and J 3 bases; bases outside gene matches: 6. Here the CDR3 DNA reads TGCAGTGCTAGTGCAGGACTAGCGGGGGGTGACACCGGGGAGCTGTTTTTT. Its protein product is CSASAGLAGGDTGELFF.

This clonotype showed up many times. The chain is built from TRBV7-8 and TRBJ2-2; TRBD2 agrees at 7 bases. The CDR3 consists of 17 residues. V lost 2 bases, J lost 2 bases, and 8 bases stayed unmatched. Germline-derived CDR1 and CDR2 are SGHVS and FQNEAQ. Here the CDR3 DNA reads TGTGCCAGCAGCTTACCCCCGGGGGGACTCAACACCGGGGAGCTGTTTTTT. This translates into CASSLPPGGLNTGELFF.

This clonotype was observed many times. CDR3 bases: TGTGCCAGCAGCCGGACAGAACATGGCTACACCTTC. Protein: CASSRTEHGYTF. The rearrangement joins TRBV12-3 or TRBV12-4 to TRBJ1-2, with D perhaps TRBD1 (6 bases). The V and J ends lost 6 bases and 6 bases respectively, with 11 bases between them. The CDR3 runs 12 residues.

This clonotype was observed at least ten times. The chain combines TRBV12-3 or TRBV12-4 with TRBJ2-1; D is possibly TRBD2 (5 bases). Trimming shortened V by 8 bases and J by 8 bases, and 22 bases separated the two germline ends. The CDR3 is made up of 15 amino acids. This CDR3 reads CASVRSFGWGDEQFF. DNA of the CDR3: TGTGCCAGCGTTCGGAGTTTCGGTTGGGGAGATGAGCAGTTCTTC.

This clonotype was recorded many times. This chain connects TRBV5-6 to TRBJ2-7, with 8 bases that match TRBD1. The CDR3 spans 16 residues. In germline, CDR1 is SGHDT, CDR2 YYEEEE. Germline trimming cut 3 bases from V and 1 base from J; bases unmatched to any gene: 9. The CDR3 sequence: CASSSRPGQVSYEQYF. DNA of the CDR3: TGTGCCAGCAGCTCCCGACCGGGACAGGTTTCCTACGAGCAGTACTTC.

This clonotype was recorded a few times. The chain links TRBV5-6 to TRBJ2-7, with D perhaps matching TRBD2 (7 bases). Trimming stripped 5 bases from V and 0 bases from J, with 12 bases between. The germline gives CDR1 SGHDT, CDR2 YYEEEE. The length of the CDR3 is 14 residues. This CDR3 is CASRGGAGSYEQYF. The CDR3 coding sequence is TGTGCCAGCAGGGGGGGGGCGGGCTCCTACGAGCAGTACTTC.

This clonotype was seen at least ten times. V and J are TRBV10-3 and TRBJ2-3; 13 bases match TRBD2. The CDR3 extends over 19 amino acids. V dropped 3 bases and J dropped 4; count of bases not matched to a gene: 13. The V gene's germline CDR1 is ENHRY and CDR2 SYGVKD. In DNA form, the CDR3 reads TGTGCCATCAGTGAACCAAAACTAGCGGGGGGGCCCCTTCCAGATACGCAGTATTTT. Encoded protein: CAISEPKLAGGPLPDTQYF.

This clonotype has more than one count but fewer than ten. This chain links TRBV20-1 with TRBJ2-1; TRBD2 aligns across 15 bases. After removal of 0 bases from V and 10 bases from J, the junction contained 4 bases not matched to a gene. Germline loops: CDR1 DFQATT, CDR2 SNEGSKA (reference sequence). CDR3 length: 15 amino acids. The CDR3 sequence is CSARDGTSGGREQFF. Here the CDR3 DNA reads TGCAGTGCTAGAGACGGGACTAGCGGGGGGAGGGAGCAGTTCTTC.